These 3 T cell receptor beta chains share one sample of origin, sequenced in a study of T cell responses to AZD1222 COVID-19 vaccine. TCRdb's table, derived via immunoSEQ multiplex PCR, lists solely in-frame clones and lacks some. The sample yields 90,000 to 110,000 clones, 88% seen once. This specimen consisted of peripheral blood, obtained on day 0 of AZD1222 vaccination. The receptor set was obtained from an adult in good health.

The chain combines TRBV5-1 with TRBJ2-1, with 14 bases matching TRBD2. J was trimmed by 0 bases and V by 4 bases; bases with no gene match: 12. The CDR3 is 20 residues long. CDR1 SGHRS and CDR2 YFSETQ come from the germline V gene. The CDR3 is CASSQPGLAGDRSSYNEQFF. CDR3 nucleotides: TGCGCCAGCAGCCAGCCGGGACTAGCGGGAGATCGGAGCTCCTACAATGAGCAGTTCTTC.

The rearrangement joins TRBV5-1 to TRBJ1-4, with 8 bases matching TRBD1. With V trimmed by 7 bases and J by 8 bases, 7 bases remained unmatched. Germline V gene sequence: CDR1 SGHRS, CDR2 YFSETQ. There are 13 residues in the CDR3. The CDR3 coding sequence is TGCGCCAGCGCCGGACAGGGAAACGAAAAACTGTTTTTT. This gives the protein CASAGQGNEKLFF.

The J gene is TRBJ1-4, the V gene TRBV24-1, with 10 bases that match TRBD1. The CDR3 totals 14 residues. J was trimmed by 8 bases and V by 10 bases; bases with no gene match: 9. Germline lookup yields CDR1 KGHDR and CDR2 SFDVKD. Here the CDR3 reads CATPGQGSREKLFF. The CDR3 bases are TGTGCCACTCCGGGACAGGGGTCACGGGAAAAACTGTTTTTT.